These 18 T cell receptor beta chains share one sample of origin, sequenced in a study of blood T cell repertoires in COVID-19. Profiled with immunoSEQ multiplex PCR; TCRdb holds only in-frame clones, not every one. This table has roughly 150,000 clones, about 86% appearing once. Specimen: peripheral blood. The receptors stem from a woman of 80 years or more with acute or convalescent COVID-19.

The chain joins TRBV9 to TRBJ2-3, with 8 nucleotides matching TRBD1. V lost 4 bases, J lost 3 bases, and 7 bases stayed unmatched. The CDR3 totals 15 residues. CDR1 SGDLS and CDR2 YYNGEE come from the germline V gene. The CDR3 sequence is CASSKRQGRTDTQYF. For the CDR3, the DNA is TGTGCCAGCAGCAAGAGACAGGGGCGGACAGATACGCAGTATTTT. Full variable domain (missing parts from reference TRBV9 and TRBJ2-3): DSGVTQTPKHLITATGQRVTLRCSPRSGDLSVYWYQQSLDQGLQFLIQYYNGEERAKGNILERFSAQQFPDLHSELNLSSLELGDSALYFCASSKRQGRTDTQYFGPGTRLTVL.

V usage is TRBV29-1 and J usage is TRBJ1-2; TRBD1 might be the D (5 bases). The ends were cut back, 2 bases at V and 4 bases at J, with 17 bases in the middle. CDR3 length: 15 residues. The germline gives CDR1 SQVTM, CDR2 ANQGSEA. CDR3 sequence reads: CSVERQPVQSYGYTF. Written as DNA, the CDR3 is TGCAGCGTTGAAAGACAGCCGGTCCAGAGCTATGGCTACACCTTC.

This clone was picked up a small number of times. The V call is TRBV7-9, the J call TRBJ1-4; D possibly corresponds to TRBD1 (5 bases). The CDR3 has 15 residues. Per the germline V gene, CDR1 is SEHNR and CDR2 is FQNEAQ (reference sequence). Trimming cost V 1 base and J 8 bases, with 14 bases left between them. The CDR3: CASSLVTASGEKLFF. The CDR3 DNA follows: TGTGCCAGCAGCTTAGTGACAGCTTCCGGGGAAAAACTGTTTTTT.

This clone was detected a few times. This rearrangement joins TRBV19 to TRBJ2-1; TRBD2 agrees at 11 bases. The germline CDR1 and CDR2 sequences are LNHDA and SQIVND (reference sequence). With V trimmed by 0 bases and J by 6 bases, 4 bases remained unmatched. The CDR3 is 16 amino acids. CDR3 bases: TGTGCCAGTAGTATAGAGGGGGGACTAGCGGCCAATGAGCAGTTCTTC. Its protein is CASSIEGGLAANEQFF.

The rearrangement uses TRBV30 and TRBJ2-7, with D possibly matching TRBD1 (6 bases). Trimming pared 0 bases from V and 13 bases from J, leaving 16 bases between. CDR3 length equals 12 residues. Germline values: CDR1 GTSNPN, CDR2 SVGIG (reference sequence). The CDR3 loop reads CAWSVQGTWAYF. The CDR3 region has the DNA TGTGCCTGGAGTGTACAAGGGACATGGGCTTACTTC.

The chain combines TRBV15 with TRBJ1-2; D call uncertain. The V end was cut by 0 bases, the J end by 4 bases, with 12 bases between. Germline V CDR1 and CDR2: LNHNV, YYDKDF (reference sequence). The CDR3 runs 15 residues. The CDR3 bases are TGTGCCACCAGCAGAGATTTGCAGGTTGGCTATGGCTACACCTTC. This encodes CATSRDLQVGYGYTF.

The chain has TRBV20-1 and TRBJ2-7; no clear D gene. Trimming took 6 bases from V and 3 from J, leaving 6 bases between them. Germline CDR1 and CDR2: DFQATT and SNEGSKA (reference sequence). The CDR3 is made up of 10 amino acids. The CDR3 loop reads CSAVRYEQYF. The CDR3, as DNA: TGCAGTGCCGTCCGCTACGAGCAGTACTTC.

This clone was detected only a few times. The CDR3 sequence is CASSGGARPRYGYTF. CDR3 in DNA: TGTGCCAGCAGCGGGGGAGCCCGGCCCCGCTATGGCTACACCTTC. The genes are TRBV2 and TRBJ1-2; TRBD1 is a possible D gene (5 bases). Trimming pared 6 bases from V and 4 bases from J, leaving 18 bases between. The V gene's germline CDR1 is SNHLY and CDR2 FYNNEI. CDR3 size: 15 residues. The variable domain in full, with the rest retrieved from reference TRBV2 and TRBJ1-2, is EPEVTQTPSHQVTQMGQEVILRCVPISNHLYFYWYRQILGQKVEFLVSFYNNEISEKSEIFDDQFSVERPDGSNFTLKIRSTKLEDSAMYFCASSGGARPRYGYTFGSGTRLTVV.

The chain links TRBV10-3 to TRBJ2-7, with D maybe TRBD2 (5 bases). CDR1 ENHRY and CDR2 SYGVKD come from the germline V gene. V gave up 2 bases and J gave up 4 bases, with 21 bases separating them. The CDR3 has 17 amino acids. CDR3 amino acids: CAISELKKPGKRYEQYF. Here the CDR3 DNA reads TGTGCCATCAGTGAGCTTAAGAAGCCGGGGAAGAGGTACGAGCAGTACTTC.

The rearrangement uses TRBV2 and TRBJ2-5, with D possibly TRBD1 on 6 matching bases. V lost 4 bases, J lost 3 bases, and 9 bases lay in between. Germline CDR1 SNHLY, CDR2 FYNNEI. The CDR3 runs to 13 residues. This CDR3 is CASSGGQKETQYF. The CDR3 region has the DNA TGTGCCAGCAGTGGTGGACAGAAAGAGACCCAGTACTTC. The complete variable domain, with remaining parts taken from reference TRBV2 and TRBJ2-5, reads EPEVTQTPSHQVTQMGQEVILRCVPISNHLYFYWYRQILGQKVEFLVSFYNNEISEKSEIFDDQFSVERPDGSNFTLKIRSTKLEDSAMYFCASSGGQKETQYFGPGTRLLVL.

CDR3: CASSLMGPGDSYEQYF. CDR3 DNA sequence: TGCGCCAGCAGCTTAATGGGGCCAGGGGACTCCTACGAGCAGTACTTC. The chain has TRBV5-1 and TRBJ2-7; a possible D gene is TRBD1 (6 bases). Germline values: CDR1 SGHRS, CDR2 YFSETQ. CDR3 length: 16 residues. V lost 2 bases, J lost 0 bases, and 15 bases lay in between.

V gene TRBV6-5 combines with J gene TRBJ2-7; 8 bases align to TRBD1. Germline CDR1 reads MNHEY; CDR2 reads SVGAGI. The CDR3 extends over 15 amino acids. V shed 0 bases and J 3 bases; nucleotides not matched to a gene: 4. CDR3 residues: CASSYSEQGDYEQYF. DNA for the CDR3: TGTGCCAGCAGTTACTCGGAACAGGGGGACTACGAGCAGTACTTC.

V and J are TRBV7-8 and TRBJ1-2; 8 bases match TRBD1. The germline gives CDR1 SGHVS, CDR2 FQNEAQ. With 1 base clipped from V and 2 bases from J, the junction kept 0 bases outside the gene matches. The CDR3 totals 14 residues. As DNA, the CDR3 is TGTGCCAGCAGCTTAGGGGACAGGAACTATGGCTACACCTTC. Protein product: CASSLGDRNYGYTF.

The chain has TRBV28 and TRBJ2-1; 10 positions match TRBD1. CDR1 is MDHEN, CDR2 SYDVKM, per germline. J lost 1 base, V lost 4 bases, and 4 bases had no gene match. The length of the CDR3 is 16 residues. CDR3 nucleotides: TGTGCCAGCAGTTCCTCGGGACAGGGGTCCTACAATGAGCAGTTCTTC. Its translation: CASSSSGQGSYNEQFF. Full variable domain (outside the CDR3, taken from reference TRBV28 and TRBJ2-1): DVKVTQSSRYLVKRTGEKVFLECVQDMDHENMFWYRQDPGLGLRLIYFSYDVKMKEKGDIPEGYSVSREKKERFSLILESASTNQTSMYLCASSSSGQGSYNEQFFGPGTRLTVL.

The V and J genes are TRBV5-4 and TRBJ2-7; TRBD2 agrees at 10 bases. The length of the CDR3 is 15 residues. Per germline, CDR1 SGHNT and CDR2 YYREEE (reference sequence). V was clipped by 2 bases and J by 2 bases; unmatched bases: 4. CDR3 coding DNA: TGTGCCAGCAGCTTCGGGACTAGCGTAACCTACGAGCAGTACTTC. It is translated as CASSFGTSVTYEQYF.

V gene TRBV6-2 or TRBV6-3 combines with J gene TRBJ1-1, with a possible D match to TRBD1 (6 bases). CDR3 size: 13 residues. With 2 bases removed from V and 11 bases from J, the gap between germline ends came to 15 bases. CDR1 is MNHEY and CDR2 is SVGEGT in the germline V gene. The CDR3 loop reads CASSYEGGLVAFF. The DNA for the CDR3 is TGTGCCAGCAGTTACGAGGGGGGGTTGGTCGCTTTCTTT.

The chain uses TRBV6-6 and TRBJ1-4; 7 positions agree with TRBD1. The V and J ends lost 6 bases and 4 bases, in that order; junction bases with no gene match: 5. Germline CDR1 reads MNHNY; CDR2 reads SVGAGI (reference sequence). The CDR3 is 14 residues long. CDR3 region: CASRLQGYNEKLFF. For the CDR3, the DNA is TGTGCCAGCAGGCTACAGGGGTATAATGAAAAACTGTTTTTT.

CDR3 DNA: TGTGCCAGCAGTCACCGACTAGCGGGGGTATACGAGCAGTACTTC. As protein: CASSHRLAGVYEQYF. The chain recombines TRBV6-2 or TRBV6-3 with TRBJ2-7, with 12 bases aligning to TRBD2. In germline, CDR1 is MNHEY, CDR2 SVGEGT. V gave up 5 bases and J gave up 4 bases; unmatched junction bases: 6. The CDR3 covers 15 residues.